Presented here are 9 T cell receptor beta chains from one specimen sequenced in a study of T-cell reconstitution after alpha-beta-depleted transplantation in children. The authors prepared the TCRbeta library with unique molecular identifiers. TCRdb recomputed calls from the PCR reads with MiXCR, one row per CDR3 protein. Found here are approximately 500,000 distinct CDR3 sequences, 10% of them singletons; the top ten hold approximately 2%. This material consisted of PBMCs, taken before TCRalphabeta/CD19-depleted stem cell transplant. These receptors were collected from a child aged 2-15 years with inherited bone marrow failure, due to receive a stem cell transplant.

V gene TRBV3-1 combines with J gene TRBJ2-7, with 14 bases fitting TRBD2. J gave up 5 bases and V 1 base, and 7 bases lay outside the gene matches. The CDR3 is 17 residues long. Germline-derived CDR1 and CDR2 are LGHDT and YNNKEL (reference sequence). The CDR3 region is CASSQGLAGGPRDEQYF. The CDR3 nucleotides are TGTGCCAGCAGCCAAGGACTAGCGGGAGGGCCCAGAGACGAGCAGTACTTC.

As regards this clonotype: An end of the junction differs from the germline gene, which may be a read error. The genes are TRBV15 and TRBJ2-1; D remains unclear. The CDR3 consists of 14 residues. Germline CDR1 and CDR2: LNHNV and YYDKDF (reference sequence). The CDR3 bases are TGTGCCGCCAGAATAGCCTCTTCCTACAATGAGCAGTTCTTC. Translation gives CAARIASSYNEQFF.

This clonotype was detected ten times or more. This rearrangement joins TRBV30 to TRBJ2-1; TRBD2 aligns across 8 bases. Germline CDR1 is GTSNPN and CDR2 is SVGIG (reference sequence). This CDR3 contains 13 residues. The ends lost 3 bases at V and 4 bases at J; junction bases unmatched: 2. The CDR3 protein is CAWSAGGYNEQFF. CDR3 sequence (DNA): TGTGCCTGGAGCGCGGGAGGATACAATGAGCAGTTCTTC.

This clonotype was found many times. This rearrangement joins TRBV7-9 to TRBJ1-3; unclear D gene. Germline assignment: CDR1 SEHNR and CDR2 FQNEAQ (reference sequence). This CDR3 is built from 13 residues. Trimming cost V 5 bases and J 0 bases, with 5 bases left between them. The CDR3 DNA sequence: TGTGCCAGCAGCCAAGACTCTGGAAACACCATATATTTT. Its protein is CASSQDSGNTIYF.

The sample holds many counts of this clonotype. The J gene is TRBJ2-3, the V gene TRBV9; D is undetermined. Germline V lookup: CDR1 SGDLS, CDR2 YYNGEE. Trimming removed 4 bases at V and 2 bases at J, with 14 bases between. The CDR3 runs to 15 residues. DNA for the CDR3: TGTGCCAGCAGCCCTTCCCCAGCATTCACAGATACGCAGTATTTT. Amino acids: CASSPSPAFTDTQYF.

The chain links TRBV5-4 to TRBJ2-1, with 11 bases that match TRBD2. The germline gives CDR1 SGHNT, CDR2 YYREEE (reference sequence). CDR3 size: 14 residues. Trimming took 9 bases from V and 7 from J; bases not matched to a gene: 9. CDR3 in DNA: TGTGCCATCTCCTCGACTAGCGGGATAAATGAGCAGTTCTTC. This sequence encodes CAISSTSGINEQFF. Full variable domain (rest looked up from reference TRBV5-4 and TRBJ2-1): ETGVTQSPTHLIKTRGQQVTLRCSSQSGHNTVSWYQQALGQGPQFIFQYYREEENGRGNFPPRFSGLQFPNYSSELNVNALELDDSALYLCAISSTSGINEQFFGPGTRLTVL.

The chain is built from TRBV5-1 and TRBJ1-1; 9 bases fit TRBD1. Germline V CDR1 and CDR2: SGHRS, YFSETQ. The CDR3 length is 15 residues. With V trimmed by 2 bases and J by 4 bases, 6 bases remained unmatched. The CDR3 DNA follows: TGCGCCAGCAGCTTACAGGGGGCTAGTGGCACTGAAGCTTTCTTT. It specifies CASSLQGASGTEAFF.

A few counts support this clonotype. The CDR3 loop is CASSFLAGDSPLHF. The CDR3 DNA reads as TGTGCCAGCAGTTTCTTGGCAGGCGATTCACCCCTCCACTTT. This rearrangement joins TRBV12-3 or TRBV12-4 to TRBJ1-6, with D unresolved. There are 14 residues in the CDR3. Trimming took 3 bases from V and 8 from J, leaving 11 bases between them.

This clonotype was recorded many times. This chain links TRBV6-1 with TRBJ2-3; TRBD2 matches at 10 bases. The CDR3 is made up of 16 amino acids. After removal of 8 bases from V and 6 bases from J, the junction contained 14 bases not matched to a gene. Germline V gene sequence: CDR1 MNHNS, CDR2 SASEGT. The CDR3 here is CASQPRPAGGWDTQYF. The CDR3 DNA follows: TGTGCCAGCCAGCCGCGGCCAGCGGGAGGGTGGGATACGCAGTATTTT.